This T cell receptor (beta chain) was sequenced during a study of blood T cells in healthy people across ages. Study-wide background: About one barcoded beta molecule per two T cells was the capture yield of template switching. General study points: Older age coincided with a roughly linear decline in TCR beta diversity per million T cells. Naive CD4+ cells and diversity were both higher in long-lived donors than in aged donors.

CDR3 length: 17 amino acids. Trimming took off 6 bases at V and 8 bases at J, with 29 bases between the two ends. Germline-derived CDR1 and CDR2 are SQVTM and ANQGSEA. This clonotype was observed a single time. What it binds is unknown. Together with a sample-barcoded 5' primer, a J-beta primer mix was included in a second PCR lasting about 7 to 11 cycles. TCRdb reprocessed the 5' RACE reads via MiXCR and lists one record per CDR3 protein. Found here are approximately 2,000,000 distinct CDR3 sequences, approximately 40% of them singletons; the top ten hold under 25%. Isolation of PBMCs gave at least 6.5 million cells per sample.

The specimen was blood. The chain uses TRBV29-1 and TRBJ2-1, with D perhaps assigned TRBD1 or TRBD2 (7 bases each). This TCR was recovered from a human donor in good health. In nucleotides, the CDR3 is TGCAGCGTCGCAGGGACTGGCGGGGGCCCCCAGGGGGATGAGCAGTTCTTC. Translating gives CSVAGTGGGPQGDEQFF.